The T cell receptor beta chain under discussion was sequenced for a study of early T cells in non-severe SARS-CoV-2 infection. Study information: Whole-blood bulk RNA, unsorted, was sequenced, and chains were unpaired.

This CDR3 contains 14 residues. With 6 bases removed from V and 1 base from J, the gap between germline ends came to 10 bases. The germline gives CDR1 KGHSH, CDR2 LQKENI. The table lists this clonotype with many counts. The protocol attached unique molecular identifiers to individual cDNA molecules. TCRdb fed the 5' RACE reads into MiXCR, producing one record per CDR3 protein. The repertoire consists of around 76,000 distinct CDR3 sequences, with 9% to 15% occurring once and the leading ten covering roughly 3.8%. This receptor was obtained from an adult who was a healthcare worker with PCR-confirmed SARS-CoV-2 infection or an uninfected control (not recorded which). The specimen was whole blood. The chain links TRBV18 to TRBJ2-1; D ambiguous. CDR3 sequence (DNA): TGTGCCAGCTCCATCAGCCAGTCCTACAATGAGCAGTTCTTC. This gives the protein CASSISQSYNEQFF.